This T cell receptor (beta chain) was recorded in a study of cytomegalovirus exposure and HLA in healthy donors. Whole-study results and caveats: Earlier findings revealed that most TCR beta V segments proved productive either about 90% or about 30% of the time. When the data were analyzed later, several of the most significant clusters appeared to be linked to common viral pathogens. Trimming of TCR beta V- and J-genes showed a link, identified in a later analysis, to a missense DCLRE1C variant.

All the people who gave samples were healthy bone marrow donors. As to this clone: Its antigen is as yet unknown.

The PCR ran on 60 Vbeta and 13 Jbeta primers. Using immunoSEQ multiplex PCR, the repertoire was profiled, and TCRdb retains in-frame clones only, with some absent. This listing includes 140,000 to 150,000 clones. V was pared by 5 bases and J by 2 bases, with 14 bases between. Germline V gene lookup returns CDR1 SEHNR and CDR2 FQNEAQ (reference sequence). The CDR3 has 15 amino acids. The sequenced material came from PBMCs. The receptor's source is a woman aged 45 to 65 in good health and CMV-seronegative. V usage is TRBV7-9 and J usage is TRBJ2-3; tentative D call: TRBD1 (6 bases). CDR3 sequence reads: CASSTGHQITDTQYF. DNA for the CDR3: TGTGCCAGCAGCACGGGACACCAAATCACAGATACGCAGTATTTT. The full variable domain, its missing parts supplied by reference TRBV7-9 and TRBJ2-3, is DTGVSQNPRHKITKRGQNVTFRCDPISEHNRLYWYRQTLGQGPEFLTYFQNEAQLEKSRLLSDRFSAERPKGSFSTLEIQRTEQGDSAMYLCASSTGHQITDTQYFGPGTRLTVL.